This T cell receptor (beta chain) originates from a study of blood T cell repertoires in COVID-19. Across the whole study: From the United States, Italy and Spain came samples of acute and convalescent COVID-19. PBMCs, B-cell-depleted T cells, or T cells were the source of the cDNA or gDNA that made up the material.

Germline V CDR1 and CDR2: SGHTA, FQGNSA. J was trimmed by 2 bases and V by 1 base; bases with no gene match: 8. This CDR3 comprises 17 residues. In the authors' methods: Scientists estimated how many nucleated cells there were by amplifying reference gene primers. Clones were sequenced by immunoSEQ multiplex PCR, and TCRdb holds only the in-frame ones, with some missing. V, J and clone size are taken as reported in that table, and D and trimming were inferred from the DNA itself. Of 140,000 or so clones in the sample, around nine tenths were seen once. The sequence came from a human donor in a cohort sampled during active COVID-19. The chain recombines TRBV7-2 with TRBJ1-5; 7 nucleotides line up with TRBD1. The sample was peripheral blood. The CDR3 loop is CASSLELTGWGNQPQHF. CDR3 nucleotide sequence: TGTGCCAGCAGCTTAGAATTGACAGGGTGGGGCAATCAGCCCCAGCATTTT. Looking up the rest from reference TRBV7-2 and TRBJ1-5 gives the full variable domain: GAGVSQSPSNKVTEKGKDVELRCDPISGHTALYWYRQSLGQGLEFLIYFQGNSAPDKSGLPSDRFSAERTGGSVSTLTIQRTQQEDSAVYLCASSLELTGWGNQPQHFGDGTRLSIL.